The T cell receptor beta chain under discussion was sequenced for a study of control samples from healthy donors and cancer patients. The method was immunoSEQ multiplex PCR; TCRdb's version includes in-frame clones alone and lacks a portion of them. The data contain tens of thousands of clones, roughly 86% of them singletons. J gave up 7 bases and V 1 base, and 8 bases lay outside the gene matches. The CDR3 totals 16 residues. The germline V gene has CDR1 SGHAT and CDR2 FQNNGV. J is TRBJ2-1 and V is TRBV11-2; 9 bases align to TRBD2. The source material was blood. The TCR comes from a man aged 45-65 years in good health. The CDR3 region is CASSLASAGGHNEQFF. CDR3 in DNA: TGTGCCAGCAGCTTAGCATCTGCGGGGGGGCATAATGAGCAGTTCTTC.